This TCR beta chain was recovered during a study of T-cell memory formation after mild COVID-19 (dated by TCRdb to about 2021). Describing the broader study: TCR sequence clusters from the two donors were found to be largely donor specific. The cohort comprised two young, previously healthy adult volunteers, one female and one male. In a couple of donors, T-cell clones that expanded and contracted after mild COVID-19 were followed by sequencing TCRalpha and TCRbeta repertoires longitudinally.

This clonotype has just a few counts. Its binding antigen is unknown. One base away there is no much larger clone; base qualities are not given. Ficoll-Paque density gradient centrifugation was the method used to isolate PBMCs. TCRdb names Illumina NovaSeq 6000 as the instrument used. TCRalpha and TCRbeta cDNA libraries were constructed by 5'RACE with constant-segment primers, with sample barcodes and unique molecular identifiers being introduced. RNA was extracted from every sample with Trizol reagent. The libraries were amplified in two PCR steps, and the second step added a second sample barcode and Illumina TruSeq adapters. The libraries were sequenced on an Illumina NovaSeq using 2 x 150 bp paired-end reads. In the paper's pipeline: Reads were demultiplexed and collapsed into UMI-guided consensus sequences with migec v1.2.7. Using mixcr v2.1.11, UMI consensuses were aligned to TRA and TRB V and J templates and then assembled into clonotypes. A clonotype was counted as expanded or contracted only if both edgeR and NoisET called the change significant, with noise models trained on biological replicates. edgeR calls used a false discovery rate-adjusted p below 0.01 and a log2 fold-change threshold of 1. As an exploratory analysis of dynamics, PCA with hierarchical clustering was applied to max-normalized trajectories of the 1000 most abundant clonotypes. Separately sequenced CD4+ and CD8+ repertoires were used to assign a CD4 or CD8 phenotype to each responding clone. TCRdb cleaned the public reads at Q25 with fastp, built clones with MiXCR and kept in-frame beta chains. Each entry is one CDR3 protein sequence, shown with its most common DNA and genes. The V and J calls and clone size are TCRdb's, not the authors'. The sample table records 550,000 to 650,000 distinct CDR3 sequences; around 16% of these occur just once. Less than 10% of the sample is taken by the ten largest.

What the authors observed across the whole study: From day 15 to 85, contracting clones showed balanced CD4/CD8 phenotypes, whereas a second wave of clones that expanded from day 15 to 37 leaned towards CD4+. Contracting CD4+ clones appeared mostly in the CM and EM memory subsets, whereas CD8+ clones were enriched in EMRA. Some responding clones were found in pre-infection memory, which suggests that pre-existing cross-reactive memory T cells took part in the SARS-CoV-2 response. Only two mild cases were covered by the study, and larger cohorts that include severe cases with pre-infection samples were considered necessary. SARS-CoV-2 specificity was not confirmed for the second-wave clones peaking on day 37.

The germline V gene (reference sequence) sets CDR1 to LGHDT and CDR2 to YNNKEL. Relative to germline, V is 0 bases shorter and J is 4 bases shorter, with 12 bases between their ends. Counted from cysteine to phenylalanine, this CDR3 has 15 amino acids. Left in the record is the CDR3 DNA by itself, 45 bases read in frame from the first base. Specimen: PBMCs or a T cell subset sorted from them (not recorded which). In this chain, TRBV3-1 is recombined with TRBJ1-1; TRBD1 could be the D gene, as 6 bases match. The sequence was collected from an adult woman who had mild COVID-19 (a few samples of this study predate the infection). The sample titles of this study are shuffled in the database, so cell type and time point are left out; the donor was told from shared clones. The encoded CDR3 is CASSQEPRGSTEAFF. The sequenced DNA: TGTGCCAGCAGCCAAGAGCCCAGGGGATCCACTGAAGCTTTCTTT.